Sequencing of this T cell receptor beta chain was carried out in a study of blood T cell repertoires in COVID-19. In the study overall: Sources were T cells, B-cell-depleted T cells, or PBMCs; the material itself was cDNA or gDNA.

Authors' analysis steps: How many nucleated cells were present was estimated from reference gene primer amplification. Using immunoSEQ multiplex PCR, the repertoire was profiled, and TCRdb retains in-frame clones only, with some absent. For V, J and clone size, that table is used; D and trimming come from the DNA. The data contain around 97,000 clones, roughly four fifths of them singletons. The CDR3 runs to 13 residues. CDR1 SGHAT and CDR2 FQDESV come from the germline V gene (reference sequence). Deletions cut 3 bases from V and 8 bases from J, with 10 bases between. This rearrangement joins TRBV11-1 to TRBJ1-4; TRBD1 is a possible D gene (5 bases). The clonotype was recovered from a man between 65 and 80 years old with acute or convalescent COVID-19. Sequencing was done on a sample of peripheral blood. The CDR3 region has the DNA TGTGCCAGCAGCTTCAGGGTTGAGGAAAAACTGTTTTTT. Translated: CASSFRVEEKLFF.